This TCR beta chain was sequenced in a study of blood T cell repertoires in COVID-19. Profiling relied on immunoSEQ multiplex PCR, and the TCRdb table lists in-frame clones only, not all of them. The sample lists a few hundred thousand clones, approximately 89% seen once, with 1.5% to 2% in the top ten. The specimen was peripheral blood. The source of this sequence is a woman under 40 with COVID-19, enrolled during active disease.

CDR3 sequence (DNA): TGTGCCAGCACAGGCAGGGGGCAACAAGAGACCCAGTACTTC. It translates to CASTGRGQQETQYF. The chain is built from TRBV6-4 and TRBJ2-5; 8 bases align to TRBD1. CDR3 length: 14 amino acids. J gave up 2 bases and V 7 bases, and 6 bases lay outside the gene matches. Germline-derived CDR1 and CDR2 are MRHNA and SNTAGT.